Below, 21 T cell receptor beta chains from the same sample are listed, as sequenced in a study of shared clonotypes between healthy human individuals. This table comes from immunoSEQ multiplex PCR, and its TCRdb copy is limited to in-frame clones, with some not included. The data hold roughly 1 million clones, with 70% to 80% observed a single time. The sample comprised memory CD4+ T cells from PBMCs. Subset defined: CD45RA-negative fraction. These receptors all stem from a young man in good health. Some clones in this sample may be carry-over from other donors' samples.

V and J are TRBV4-1 and TRBJ2-7; D is perhaps TRBD1 (6 bases). CDR1 MGHRA and CDR2 YSYEKL come from the germline V gene. The length of the CDR3 is 14 residues. Between the trimmed V and J ends, which lost 3 bases and 2 bases, there was a span of 11 bases. CDR3 protein: CASSHATGPYEQYF. The CDR3, as DNA: TGCGCCAGCAGCCACGCTACAGGGCCCTACGAGCAGTACTTC.

This chain links TRBV11-2 with TRBJ1-3; D remains unclear. The CDR3 sequence is 15 residues long. CDR1 is SGHAT and CDR2 is FQNNGV in the germline V gene. The V end lost 7 bases, the J end lost 4 bases, and 17 bases lay between the germline ends. In DNA form, the CDR3 reads TGTGCCAGCACTTCGCTGGACGTCGGGGGAAACACCATATATTTT. Its translation is CASTSLDVGGNTIYF.

The J gene is TRBJ1-5, the V gene TRBV19; maybe TRBD1 (6 bases). The CDR3 has 15 amino acids. CDR1 and CDR2 (germline): LNHDA, SQIVND (reference sequence). V lost 3 bases, J lost 6 bases, and 15 bases lay in between. Written as DNA, the CDR3 is TGTGCCAGTAGTATGTTAATGGGGGCGAGTCAGCCCCAGCATTTT. Protein sequence: CASSMLMGASQPQHF.

The V call is TRBV30, the J call TRBJ1-2, with 9 positions matching TRBD1. Per germline, CDR1 GTSNPN and CDR2 SVGIG (reference sequence). The CDR3 consists of 13 residues. V gave up 8 bases and J gave up 8 bases; unmatched junction bases: 12. The CDR3 DNA is TGTGCCGGGGAATACAGGGGGCAGGGCGGCTACACCTTC. Its protein is CAGEYRGQGGYTF. The full variable domain, completed using reference TRBV30 and TRBJ1-2, is SQTIHQWPATLVQPVGSPLSLECTVEGTSNPNLYWYRQAAGRGLQLLFYSVGIGQISSEVPQNLSASRPQDRQFILSSKKLLLSDSGFYLCAGEYRGQGGYTFGSGTRLTVV.

The genes are TRBV5-1 and TRBJ2-7, with unresolved D. Germline lookup yields CDR1 SGHRS and CDR2 YFSETQ. V shed 0 bases and J shed 7 bases, with 5 bases lying between them. The CDR3 has 11 amino acids. The CDR3 loop reads CASSLGREQYF. The CDR3 bases are TGCGCCAGCAGCTTGGGCAGAGAGCAGTACTTC. Variable domain in full (rest from reference TRBV5-1 and TRBJ2-7): KAGVTQTPRYLIKTRGQQVTLSCSPISGHRSVSWYQQTPGQGLQFLFEYFSETQRNKGNFPGRFSGRQFSNSRSEMNVSTLELGDSALYLCASSLGREQYFGPGTRLTVT.

This clone appeared a single time. In nucleotides, the CDR3 is TGTGCCAGCAGCTCCCAGGGCGGGGACTATGGCTACACCTTC. Its protein product is CASSSQGGDYGYTF. The genes are TRBV9 and TRBJ1-2; D possibly corresponds to TRBD1 (5 bases). CDR3 length: 14 amino acids. Trimming took 4 bases from V and 3 from J, leaving 13 bases between them. Germline CDR1 is SGDLS and CDR2 is YYNGEE. The full variable domain, completed using reference TRBV9 and TRBJ1-2, is DSGVTQTPKHLITATGQRVTLRCSPRSGDLSVYWYQQSLDQGLQFLIQYYNGEERAKGNILERFSAQQFPDLHSELNLSSLELGDSALYFCASSSQGGDYGYTFGSGTRLTVV.

The chain links TRBV9 to TRBJ1-3, with D possibly being TRBD1 (6 bases). From germline, CDR1 is SGDLS and CDR2 YYNGEE. Trimming shortened V by 3 bases and J by 2 bases, and 18 bases separated the two germline ends. This CDR3 region has 17 residues. Here the CDR3 reads CASSADLNRVAGNTIYF. CDR3 sequence (DNA): TGTGCCAGCAGCGCGGACTTGAACAGGGTAGCTGGAAACACCATATATTTT.

V usage is TRBV6-1 and J usage is TRBJ1-2, with D perhaps matching TRBD1 (5 bases). CDR1 and CDR2 (germline): MNHNS, SASEGT. Trimming pared 5 bases from V and 1 base from J, leaving 8 bases between. CDR3 length: 13 residues. Written as DNA, the CDR3 is TGTGCCAGCAGTAATGGGGGTAACTATGGCTACACCTTC. Protein: CASSNGGNYGYTF.

The V call is TRBV7-8, the J call TRBJ2-7, with 7 positions matching TRBD2. From germline, CDR1 is SGHVS and CDR2 FQNEAQ. The CDR3 is 15 amino acids. The V segment lost 6 bases and the J segment 5 bases; nucleotides outside the gene matches: 13. CDR3 nucleotide sequence: TGTGCCAGCAGATCCCGATGGGGGGGAGTTAACGAGCAGTACTTC. This sequence encodes CASRSRWGGVNEQYF.

This clone was seen only a few times. This chain uses TRBV5-1 with TRBJ1-1; 11 bases line up with TRBD1. The CDR3 runs to 19 residues. Germline V CDR1 and CDR2: SGHRS, YFSETQ. The V segment lost 7 bases and the J segment 5 bases; nucleotides outside the gene matches: 22. Here the CDR3 reads CASLPGTGGRRFGYTEAFF. Here the CDR3 DNA reads TGCGCCAGCCTACCCGGGACAGGGGGTCGTAGGTTCGGATATACTGAAGCTTTCTTT.

The chain uses TRBV30 and TRBJ1-1, with a tentative D call TRBD1 (5 bases). The CDR3 is 14 amino acids. Germline V CDR1 and CDR2: GTSNPN, SVGIG (reference sequence). The ends were cut back, 2 bases at V and 4 bases at J, with 14 bases in the middle. CDR3 DNA: TGTGCCTGGAGTTCTCGGACACCCAGCACTGAAGCTTTCTTT. It encodes CAWSSRTPSTEAFF.

In its sample, this clone was seen a few times. The chain joins TRBV30 to TRBJ2-7, with no clear D. Trimming pared 3 bases from V and 3 bases from J, leaving 12 bases between. CDR1 is GTSNPN and CDR2 is SVGIG in the germline V gene (reference sequence). The CDR3 covers 13 residues. The DNA of the CDR3 is TGTGCCTGGAGGCCTGTCTTTCGCTACGAGCAGTACTTC. Its translation is CAWRPVFRYEQYF.

The chain couples TRBV2 to TRBJ2-2, with TRBD2 identical over 9 bases. Germline trimming cut 7 bases from V and 5 bases from J; bases unmatched to any gene: 14. The length of the CDR3 is 17 residues. Germline V CDR1 and CDR2: SNHLY, FYNNEI. CDR3 region: CASTTASGNPGTGELFF. CDR3 in DNA: TGTGCCAGCACGACCGCTAGCGGGAATCCAGGAACCGGGGAGCTGTTTTTT.

V usage is TRBV7-6 and J usage is TRBJ1-5; 9 nucleotides align to TRBD1. In germline, CDR1 is SGHVS, CDR2 FNYEAQ. CDR3 length equals 16 residues. Trimming took 5 bases from V and 0 from J; bases not matched to a gene: 5. In nucleotides, the CDR3 is TGTGCCAGCAGCCCCGGGACAGGGAGTAGCAATCAGCCCCAGCATTTT. Protein sequence: CASSPGTGSSNQPQHF.

This clone was seen only once. Other DNA sequences in the sample encode the same CDR3. The genes are TRBV30 and TRBJ1-5, with D tentatively TRBD1 (5 bases). CDR1 and CDR2 (germline): GTSNPN, SVGIG (reference sequence). Trimming left V 3 bases short and J 3 bases short, with 9 bases between. This CDR3 is 13 amino acids long. DNA for the CDR3: TGTGCCTGGAGCCGACAGTACAATCAGCCCCAGCATTTT. This codes for CAWSRQYNQPQHF.

The gene calls are TRBV6-6 and TRBJ1-1; 7 bases map to TRBD1. Trimming removed 2 bases from V and 1 base from J; junction bases left unmatched: 4. Per germline, CDR1 MNHNY and CDR2 SVGAGI (reference sequence). This CDR3 is 15 amino acids long. In DNA, the CDR3 is TGTGCCAGCAGTTACCGCCGGGACAGGAACACTGAAGCTTTCTTT. Encoded protein: CASSYRRDRNTEAFF.

The gene calls are TRBV4-2 and TRBJ2-7; D is uncertain. In germline, CDR1 is LGHNA, CDR2 YNFKEQ. This CDR3 spans 11 amino acids. Deletions cut 4 bases from V and 3 bases from J, with 4 bases between. CDR3 amino acids: CASSRGYEQYF. In nucleotides, the CDR3 is TGTGCCAGCAGCCGTGGCTACGAGCAGTACTTC.

The chain is built from TRBV5-1 and TRBJ2-3; 11 positions match TRBD2. With 1 base clipped from V and 3 bases from J, the junction kept 4 bases outside the gene matches. CDR1 and CDR2 from the germline V gene are SGHRS and YFSETQ. The CDR3 is 16 residues long. As DNA, the CDR3 is TGCGCCAGCAGCTTGATTCGACTAGCGGGAACAGATACGCAGTATTTT. Translated: CASSLIRLAGTDTQYF.

This rearrangement joins TRBV5-1 to TRBJ1-1; perhaps TRBD1 as D (5 bases). Germline V lookup: CDR1 SGHRS, CDR2 YFSETQ. The CDR3 has 15 amino acids. V gave up 2 bases and J gave up 1 base, with 12 bases separating them. As DNA, the CDR3 is TGCGCCAGCAGCTTTTCGGCAGGGAAGAACACTGAAGCTTTCTTT. Translation gives CASSFSAGKNTEAFF.

This sequence joins TRBV25-1 and TRBJ1-1; perhaps TRBD1 as D (6 bases). The V gene lost 7 bases and the J gene lost 4 bases, with 13 bases spanning the gap. CDR3 length: 13 amino acids. The germline V gene has CDR1 MGHDK and CDR2 SYGVNS. The CDR3 loop reads CASKDQGGTEAFF. The CDR3, as DNA: TGTGCCAGCAAAGACCAAGGGGGCACTGAAGCTTTCTTT.

V gene TRBV6-5 combines with J gene TRBJ1-6; 10 nucleotides agree with TRBD1. Trimming removed 6 bases from V and 16 bases from J; junction bases left unmatched: 15. The CDR3 covers 15 residues. Looked up from germline, CDR1 is MNHEY and CDR2 is SVGAGI. The CDR3 protein is CASSASIDRGLQLHF. Written as DNA, the CDR3 is TGTGCCAGCAGCGCATCGATCGACAGGGGGCTCCAACTCCACTTT.